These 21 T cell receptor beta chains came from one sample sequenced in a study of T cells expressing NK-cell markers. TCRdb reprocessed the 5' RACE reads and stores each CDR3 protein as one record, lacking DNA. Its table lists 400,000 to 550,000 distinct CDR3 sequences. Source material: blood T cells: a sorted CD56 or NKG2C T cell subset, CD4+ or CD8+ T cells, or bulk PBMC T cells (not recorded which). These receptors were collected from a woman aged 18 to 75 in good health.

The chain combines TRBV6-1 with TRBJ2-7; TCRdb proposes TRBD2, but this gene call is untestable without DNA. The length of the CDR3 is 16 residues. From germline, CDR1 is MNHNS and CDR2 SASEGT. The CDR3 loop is CASSPLAGALSYEQYF.

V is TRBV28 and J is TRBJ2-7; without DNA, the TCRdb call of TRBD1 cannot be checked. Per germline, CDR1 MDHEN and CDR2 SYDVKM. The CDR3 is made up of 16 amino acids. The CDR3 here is CASTSVGQPASYEQYF.

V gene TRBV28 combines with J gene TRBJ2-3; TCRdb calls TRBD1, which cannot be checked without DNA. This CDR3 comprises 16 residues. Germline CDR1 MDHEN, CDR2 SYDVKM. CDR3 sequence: CASTVGGAHRTDTQYF.

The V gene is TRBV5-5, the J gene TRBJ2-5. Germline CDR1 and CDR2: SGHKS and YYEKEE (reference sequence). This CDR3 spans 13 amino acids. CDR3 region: CASSSSAQETQYF.

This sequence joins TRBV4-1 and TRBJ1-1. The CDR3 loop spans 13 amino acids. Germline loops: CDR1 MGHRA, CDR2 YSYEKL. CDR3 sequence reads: CASSQALGTEAFF.

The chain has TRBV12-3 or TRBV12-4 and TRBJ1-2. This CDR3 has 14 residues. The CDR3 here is CASSWAEVNYGYTF.

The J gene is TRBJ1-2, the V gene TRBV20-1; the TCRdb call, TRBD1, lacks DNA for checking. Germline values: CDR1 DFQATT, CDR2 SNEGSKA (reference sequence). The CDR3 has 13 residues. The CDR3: CSASPRQGQGYTF.

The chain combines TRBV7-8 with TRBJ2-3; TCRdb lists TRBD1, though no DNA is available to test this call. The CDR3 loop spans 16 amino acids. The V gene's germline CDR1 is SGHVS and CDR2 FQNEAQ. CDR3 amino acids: CASSYSPGLATDTQYF.

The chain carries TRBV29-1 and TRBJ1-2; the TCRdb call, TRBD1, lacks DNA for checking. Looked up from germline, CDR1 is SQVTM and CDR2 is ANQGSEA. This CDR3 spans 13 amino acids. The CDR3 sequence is CSVEGGQFRGYTF.

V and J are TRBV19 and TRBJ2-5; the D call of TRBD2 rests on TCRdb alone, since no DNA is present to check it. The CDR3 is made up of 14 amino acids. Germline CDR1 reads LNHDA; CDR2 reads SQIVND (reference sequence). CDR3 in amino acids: CASPLCLAGGTQYF.

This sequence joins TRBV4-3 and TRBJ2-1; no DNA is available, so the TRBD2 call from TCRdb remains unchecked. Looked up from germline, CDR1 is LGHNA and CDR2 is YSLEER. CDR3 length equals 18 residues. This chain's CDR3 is CASSQGATGLNYNFVQFF.

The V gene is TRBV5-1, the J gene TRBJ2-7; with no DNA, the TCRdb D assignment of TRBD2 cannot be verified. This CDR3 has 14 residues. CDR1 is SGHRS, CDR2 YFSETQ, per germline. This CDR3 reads CASPLAGDTYEQYF.

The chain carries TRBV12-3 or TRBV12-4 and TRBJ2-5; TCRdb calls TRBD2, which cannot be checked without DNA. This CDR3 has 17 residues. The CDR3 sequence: CASSFHLLMGSEETQYF.

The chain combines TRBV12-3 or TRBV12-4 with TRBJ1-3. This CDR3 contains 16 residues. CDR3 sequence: CASSSFGGGSGNTIYF.

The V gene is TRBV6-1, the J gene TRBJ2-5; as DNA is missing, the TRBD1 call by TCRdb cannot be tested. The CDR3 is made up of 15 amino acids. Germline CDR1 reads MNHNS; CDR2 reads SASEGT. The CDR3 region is CASRRTGEVRETQYF.

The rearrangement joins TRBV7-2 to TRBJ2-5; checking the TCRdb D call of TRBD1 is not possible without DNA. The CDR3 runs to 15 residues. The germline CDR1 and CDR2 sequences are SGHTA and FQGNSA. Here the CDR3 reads CASSLGTGLQETQYF. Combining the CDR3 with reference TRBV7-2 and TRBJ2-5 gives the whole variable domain GAGVSQSPSNKVTEKGKDVELRCDPISGHTALYWYRQSLGQGLEFLIYFQGNSAPDKSGLPSDRFSAERTGGSVSTLTIQRTQQEDSAVYLCASSLGTGLQETQYFGPGTRLLVL.

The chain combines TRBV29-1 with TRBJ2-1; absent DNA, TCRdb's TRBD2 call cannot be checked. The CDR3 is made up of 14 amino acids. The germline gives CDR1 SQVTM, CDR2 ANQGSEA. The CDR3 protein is CSALGLAEVDEQFF.

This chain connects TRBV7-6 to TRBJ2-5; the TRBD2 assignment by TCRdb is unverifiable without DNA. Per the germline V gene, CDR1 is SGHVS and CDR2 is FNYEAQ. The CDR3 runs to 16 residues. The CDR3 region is CASSLGFTSGGETQYF.

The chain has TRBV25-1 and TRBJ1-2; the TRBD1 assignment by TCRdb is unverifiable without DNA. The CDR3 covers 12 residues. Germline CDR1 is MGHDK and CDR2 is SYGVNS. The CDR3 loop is CASRGASYGYTF.

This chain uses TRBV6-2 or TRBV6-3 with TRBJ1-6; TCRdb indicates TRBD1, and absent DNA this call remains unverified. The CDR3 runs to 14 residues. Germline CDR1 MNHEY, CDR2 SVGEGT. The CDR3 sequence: CASSYLDTGSPLHF.

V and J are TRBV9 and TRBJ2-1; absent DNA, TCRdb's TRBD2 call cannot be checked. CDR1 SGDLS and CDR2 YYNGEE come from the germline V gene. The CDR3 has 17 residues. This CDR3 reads CASSDRTSDARRDEQFF.